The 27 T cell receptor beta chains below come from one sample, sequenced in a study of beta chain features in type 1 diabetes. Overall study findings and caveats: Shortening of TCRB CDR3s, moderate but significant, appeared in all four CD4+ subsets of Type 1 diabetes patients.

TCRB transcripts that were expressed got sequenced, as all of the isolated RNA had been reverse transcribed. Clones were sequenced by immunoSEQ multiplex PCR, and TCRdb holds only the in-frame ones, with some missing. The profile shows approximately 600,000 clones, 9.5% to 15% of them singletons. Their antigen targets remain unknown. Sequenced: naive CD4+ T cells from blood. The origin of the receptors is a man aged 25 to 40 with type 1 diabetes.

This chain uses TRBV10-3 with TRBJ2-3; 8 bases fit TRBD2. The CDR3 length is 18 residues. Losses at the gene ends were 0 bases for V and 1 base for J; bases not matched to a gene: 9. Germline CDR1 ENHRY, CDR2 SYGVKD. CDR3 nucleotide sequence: TGTGCCATCAGTGAGTCTTTTACTAGCGGCCCTCGCACAGATACGCAGTATTTT. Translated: CAISESFTSGPRTDTQYF.

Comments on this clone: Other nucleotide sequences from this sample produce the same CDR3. The CDR3: CASSLRDEQYF. The CDR3, as DNA: TGTGCCAGCAGCTTAAGAGACGAGCAGTACTTC. This rearrangement joins TRBV7-9 to TRBJ2-7; D remains ambiguous. The CDR3 is made up of 11 amino acids. The germline V gene encodes CDR1 SEHNR and CDR2 FQNEAQ (reference sequence). V was cut by 2 bases and J by 5 bases, with 4 bases left in between. The full variable domain, rest sourced from reference TRBV7-9 and TRBJ2-7, is DTGVSQNPRHKITKRGQNVTFRCDPISEHNRLYWYRQTLGQGPEFLTYFQNEAQLEKSRLLSDRFSAERPKGSFSTLEIQRTEQGDSAMYLCASSLRDEQYFGPGTRLTVT.

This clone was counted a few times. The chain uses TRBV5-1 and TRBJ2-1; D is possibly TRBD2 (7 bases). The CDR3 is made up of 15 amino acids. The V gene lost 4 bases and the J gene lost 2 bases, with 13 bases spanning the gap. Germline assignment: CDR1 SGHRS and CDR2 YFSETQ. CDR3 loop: CASSPGGPPYNEQFF. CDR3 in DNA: TGCGCCAGCAGCCCGGGGGGCCCCCCCTACAATGAGCAGTTCTTC.

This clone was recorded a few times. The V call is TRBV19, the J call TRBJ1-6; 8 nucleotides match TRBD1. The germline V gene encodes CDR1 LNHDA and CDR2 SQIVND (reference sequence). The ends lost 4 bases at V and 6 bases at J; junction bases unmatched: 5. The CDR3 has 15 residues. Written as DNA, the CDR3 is TGTGCCAGTAGTACTCCGACAGGGGCTAATTCACCCCTCCACTTT. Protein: CASSTPTGANSPLHF.

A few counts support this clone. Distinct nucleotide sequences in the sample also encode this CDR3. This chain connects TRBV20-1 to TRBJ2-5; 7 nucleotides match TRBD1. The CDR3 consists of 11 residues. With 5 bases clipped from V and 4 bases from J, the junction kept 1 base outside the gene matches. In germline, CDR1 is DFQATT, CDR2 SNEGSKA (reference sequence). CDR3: CSARDRETQYF. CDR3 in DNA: TGCAGTGCTCGGGACAGAGAGACCCAGTACTTC.

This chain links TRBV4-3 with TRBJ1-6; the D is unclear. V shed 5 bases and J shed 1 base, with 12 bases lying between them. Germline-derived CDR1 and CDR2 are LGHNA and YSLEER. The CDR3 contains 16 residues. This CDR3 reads CASSFIIGSYNSPLHF. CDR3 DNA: TGCGCCAGCAGCTTTATAATAGGGTCCTATAATTCACCCCTCCACTTT.

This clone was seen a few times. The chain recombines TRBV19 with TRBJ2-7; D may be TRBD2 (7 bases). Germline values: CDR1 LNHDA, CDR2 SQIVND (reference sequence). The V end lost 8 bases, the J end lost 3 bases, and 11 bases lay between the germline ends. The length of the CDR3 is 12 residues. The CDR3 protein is CASSGGNYEQYF. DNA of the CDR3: TGTGCCAGTTCGGGGGGCAACTACGAGCAGTACTTC.

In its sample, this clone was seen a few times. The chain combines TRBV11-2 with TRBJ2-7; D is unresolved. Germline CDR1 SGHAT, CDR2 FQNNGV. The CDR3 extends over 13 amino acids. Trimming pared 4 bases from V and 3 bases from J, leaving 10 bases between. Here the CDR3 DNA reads TGTGCCAGCAGCTCCCGGAACCGCTACGAGCAGTACTTC. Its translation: CASSSRNRYEQYF.

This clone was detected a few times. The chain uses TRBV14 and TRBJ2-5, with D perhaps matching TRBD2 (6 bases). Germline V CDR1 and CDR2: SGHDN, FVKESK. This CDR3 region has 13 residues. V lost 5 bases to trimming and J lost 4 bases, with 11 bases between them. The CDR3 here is CASSSTRRETQYF. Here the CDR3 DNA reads TGTGCCAGCAGCTCGACTAGGAGAGAGACCCAGTACTTC.

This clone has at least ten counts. CDR3 sequence (DNA): TGTGCCAGCGGCCGGGGGAATAATTCACCCCTCCACTTT. It specifies CASGRGNNSPLHF. This chain joins TRBV7-6 and TRBJ1-6; tentatively, D is TRBD1 (5 bases). The CDR3 sequence is 13 residues long. The germline gives CDR1 SGHVS, CDR2 FNYEAQ. V was cut by 8 bases and J by 5 bases, with 10 bases left in between.

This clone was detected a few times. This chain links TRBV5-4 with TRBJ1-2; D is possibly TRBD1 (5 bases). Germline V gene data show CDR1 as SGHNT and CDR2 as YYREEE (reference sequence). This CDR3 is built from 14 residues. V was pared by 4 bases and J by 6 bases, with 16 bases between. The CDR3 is CASSADRGQDGYTF. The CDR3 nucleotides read TGTGCCAGCAGCGCCGACAGAGGGCAGGATGGCTACACCTTC. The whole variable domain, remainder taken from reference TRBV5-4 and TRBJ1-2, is ETGVTQSPTHLIKTRGQQVTLRCSSQSGHNTVSWYQQALGQGPQFIFQYYREEENGRGNFPPRFSGLQFPNYSSELNVNALELDDSALYLCASSADRGQDGYTFGSGTRLTVV.

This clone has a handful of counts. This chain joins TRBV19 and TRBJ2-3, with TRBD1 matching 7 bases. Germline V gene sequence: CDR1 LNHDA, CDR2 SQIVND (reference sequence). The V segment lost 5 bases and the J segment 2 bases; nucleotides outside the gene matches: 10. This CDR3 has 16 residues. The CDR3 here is CASSGTESSITDTQYF. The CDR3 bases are TGTGCCAGTAGTGGGACAGAGAGCAGTATCACAGATACGCAGTATTTT.

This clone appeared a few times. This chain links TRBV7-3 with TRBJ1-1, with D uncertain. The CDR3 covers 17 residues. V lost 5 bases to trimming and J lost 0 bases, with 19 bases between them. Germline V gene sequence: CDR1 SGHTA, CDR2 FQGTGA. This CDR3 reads CASSPDPLAFMNTEAFF. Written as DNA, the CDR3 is TGTGCCAGCAGCCCTGATCCTCTCGCCTTCATGAACACTGAAGCTTTCTTT.

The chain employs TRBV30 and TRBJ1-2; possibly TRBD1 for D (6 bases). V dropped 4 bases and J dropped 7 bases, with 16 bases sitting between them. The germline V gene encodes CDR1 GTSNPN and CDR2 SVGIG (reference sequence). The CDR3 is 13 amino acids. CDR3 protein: CAWIQGSGSGYTF. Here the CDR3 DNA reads TGTGCCTGGATACAGGGAAGTGGGAGTGGCTACACCTTC.

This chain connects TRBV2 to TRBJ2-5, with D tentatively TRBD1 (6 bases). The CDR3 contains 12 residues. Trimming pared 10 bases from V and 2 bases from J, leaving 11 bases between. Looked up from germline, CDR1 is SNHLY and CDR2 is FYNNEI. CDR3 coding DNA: TGTGCCACCCATGGACAGCAAGAGACCCAGTACTTC. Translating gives CATHGQQETQYF.

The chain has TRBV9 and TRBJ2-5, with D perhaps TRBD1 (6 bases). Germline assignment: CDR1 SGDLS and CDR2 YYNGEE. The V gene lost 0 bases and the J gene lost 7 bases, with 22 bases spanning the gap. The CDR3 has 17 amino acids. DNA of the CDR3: TGTGCCAGCAGCGTAGAATGGGGTGGGGGCACGATGGTGACCCAGTACTTC. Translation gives CASSVEWGGGTMVTQYF.

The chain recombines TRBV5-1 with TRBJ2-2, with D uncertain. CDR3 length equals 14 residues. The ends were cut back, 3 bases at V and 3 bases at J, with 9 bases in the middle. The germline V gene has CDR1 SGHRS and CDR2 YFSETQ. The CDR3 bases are TGCGCCAGCAGCTCAGTACCTTACACCGGGGAGCTGTTTTTT. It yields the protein CASSSVPYTGELFF.

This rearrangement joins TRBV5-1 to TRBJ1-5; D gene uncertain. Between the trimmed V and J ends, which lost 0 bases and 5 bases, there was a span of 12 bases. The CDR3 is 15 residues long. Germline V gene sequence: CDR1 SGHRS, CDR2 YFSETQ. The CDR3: CASSLEADGDQPQHF. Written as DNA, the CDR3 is TGCGCCAGCAGCTTGGAGGCGGATGGGGATCAGCCCCAGCATTTT.

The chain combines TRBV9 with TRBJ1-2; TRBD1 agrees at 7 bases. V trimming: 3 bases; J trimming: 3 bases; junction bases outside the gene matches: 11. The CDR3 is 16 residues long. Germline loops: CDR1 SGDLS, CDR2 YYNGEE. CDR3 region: CASSETGSRNDYGYTF. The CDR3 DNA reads TGTGCCAGCAGCGAGACAGGGTCGCGTAATGACTATGGCTACACCTTC.

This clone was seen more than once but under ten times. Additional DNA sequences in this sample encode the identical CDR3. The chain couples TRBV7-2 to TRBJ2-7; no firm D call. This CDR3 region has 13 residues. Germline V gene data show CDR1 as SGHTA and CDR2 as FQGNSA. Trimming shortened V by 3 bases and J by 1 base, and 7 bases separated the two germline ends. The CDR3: CASSLKGSYEQYF. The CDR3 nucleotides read TGTGCCAGCAGCTTGAAGGGTTCCTACGAGCAGTACTTC.

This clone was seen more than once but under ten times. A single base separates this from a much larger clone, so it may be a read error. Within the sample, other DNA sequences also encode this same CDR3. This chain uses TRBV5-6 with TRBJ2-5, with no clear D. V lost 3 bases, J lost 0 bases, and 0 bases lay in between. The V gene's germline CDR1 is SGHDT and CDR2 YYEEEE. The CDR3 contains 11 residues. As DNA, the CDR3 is TGTGCCAGCAGCTACCAAGAGACCCAGTACTTC. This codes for CASSYQETQYF.

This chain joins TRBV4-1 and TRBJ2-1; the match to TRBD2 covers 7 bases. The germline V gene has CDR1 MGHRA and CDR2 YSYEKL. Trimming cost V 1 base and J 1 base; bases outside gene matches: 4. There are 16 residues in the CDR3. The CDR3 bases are TGCGCCAGCAGCCAAGCGCTAGCGGTTTCCTACAATGAGCAGTTCTTC. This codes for CASSQALAVSYNEQFF.

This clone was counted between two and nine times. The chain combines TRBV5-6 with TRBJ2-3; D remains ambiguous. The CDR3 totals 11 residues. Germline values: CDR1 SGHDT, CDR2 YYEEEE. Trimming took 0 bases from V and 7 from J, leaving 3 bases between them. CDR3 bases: TGTGCCAGCAGCTTGGTTTATACGCAGTATTTT. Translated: CASSLVYTQYF.

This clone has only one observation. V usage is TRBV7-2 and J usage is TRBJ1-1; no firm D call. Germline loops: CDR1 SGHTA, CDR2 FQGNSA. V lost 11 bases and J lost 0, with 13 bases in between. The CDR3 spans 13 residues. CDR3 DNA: TGTGCCCTCACTGGGCAGGTGAACACTGAAGCTTTCTTT. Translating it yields CALTGQVNTEAFF.

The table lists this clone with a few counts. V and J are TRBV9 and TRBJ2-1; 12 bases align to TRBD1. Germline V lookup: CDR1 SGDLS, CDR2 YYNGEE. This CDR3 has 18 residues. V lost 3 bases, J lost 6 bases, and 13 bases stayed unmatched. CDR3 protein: CASSASRPGQGAINEQFF. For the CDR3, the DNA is TGTGCCAGCAGCGCCTCTCGACCGGGACAGGGGGCCATCAATGAGCAGTTCTTC.

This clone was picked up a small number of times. The CDR3 DNA is TGCGCCAGTTATAACTATGGCTACACCTTC. This codes for CASYNYGYTF. This rearrangement joins TRBV23-1 to TRBJ1-2; D remains ambiguous. TRBV23-1 is an ORF for which the function is uncertain. Trimming removed 9 bases from V and 1 base from J, with 3 bases in between. This CDR3 has 10 residues.

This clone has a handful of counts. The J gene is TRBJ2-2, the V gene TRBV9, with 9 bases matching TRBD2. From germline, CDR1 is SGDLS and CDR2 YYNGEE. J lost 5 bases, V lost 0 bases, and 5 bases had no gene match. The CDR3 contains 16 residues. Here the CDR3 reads CASSVGGSGGTGELFF. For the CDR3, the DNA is TGTGCCAGCAGCGTAGGAGGTAGCGGGGGAACCGGGGAGCTGTTTTTT.